Presented here are 28 T cell receptor beta chains from one specimen sequenced in a study of HIV-infected patients and healthy controls. Alpha and beta constant-region primers primed reverse transcription of 400 to 650 ng RNA. Separate chain-specific third strand synthesis with multiplexing indices produced the alpha and beta libraries. TCRdb re-analysed the 5' RACE reads in MiXCR, keeping a single row per CDR3 protein. The top ten clones hold about 3% of a sample with over 15,000 distinct CDR3 sequences, roughly a tenth of them seen once. No cell fractionation was done, so the repertoire covers all unsorted peripheral blood T cells. Source material: blood. Every receptor here comes from an adult in good health.

The chain employs TRBV6-6 and TRBJ2-7; perhaps D is TRBD1 or TRBD2 (6 bases each). The V end was cut by 6 bases, the J end by 3 bases, with 18 bases between. The CDR3 is 15 amino acids. The germline CDR1 and CDR2 sequences are MNHNY and SVGAGI (reference sequence). CDR3 coding DNA: TGTGCCAGCAGGGGGGATTGGGGGGCTGACTACGAGCAGTACTTC. Residues: CASRGDWGADYEQYF.

This clonotype occurred a few times. CDR3 loop: CANKTPGQGGGYTF. In DNA form, the CDR3 reads TGTGCCAACAAAACTCCGGGACAGGGCGGTGGCTACACCTTC. The chain is built from TRBV10-3 and TRBJ1-2; 9 bases fit TRBD1. V was clipped by 10 bases and J by 7 bases; unmatched bases: 13. The CDR3 covers 14 residues. Germline lookup yields CDR1 ENHRY and CDR2 SYGVKD.

This clonotype was recorded at least ten times. The rearrangement uses TRBV20-1 and TRBJ1-4; D ambiguous. The germline V gene has CDR1 DFQATT and CDR2 SNEGSKA (reference sequence). The V and J ends lost 6 bases and 7 bases respectively, with 18 bases between them. The CDR3 runs 14 residues. This CDR3 is CSARLGPEGEKLFF. Written as DNA, the CDR3 is TGCAGTGCCCGACTCGGCCCCGAAGGTGAAAAACTGTTTTTT.

The genes are TRBV29-1 and TRBJ2-5, with 13 bases aligning to TRBD2. Trimming cost V 3 bases and J 5 bases; bases outside gene matches: 12. CDR3 size: 17 residues. Germline CDR1 SQVTM, CDR2 ANQGSEA. The CDR3 protein is CSVEGTSGTLIGETQYF. The CDR3, as DNA: TGCAGCGTTGAGGGGACTAGCGGGACCCTCATAGGCGAGACCCAGTACTTC.

This clonotype has only a few counts. The chain links TRBV3-1 to TRBJ2-1; TRBD2 agrees at 14 bases. Trimming took 1 base from V and 7 from J; bases not matched to a gene: 9. The CDR3 is made up of 18 amino acids. The germline CDR1 and CDR2 sequences are LGHDT and YNNKEL (reference sequence). The CDR3 region is CASSQVLRGLAGANEQFF. CDR3 nucleotides: TGTGCCAGCAGCCAAGTCCTTCGGGGACTAGCGGGAGCGAATGAGCAGTTCTTC.

At least ten counts were recorded for this clonotype. The chain joins TRBV14 to TRBJ2-7; D is perhaps TRBD2 (6 bases). The CDR3 is 13 amino acids. V shed 0 bases and J shed 7 bases, with 10 bases lying between them. Germline V gene data show CDR1 as SGHDN and CDR2 as FVKESK. This chain's CDR3 is CASSQDLGGEQYF. DNA for the CDR3: TGTGCCAGCAGCCAAGATTTGGGGGGAGAGCAGTACTTC.

The table lists this clonotype with many counts. V is TRBV6-5 and J is TRBJ2-3; either TRBD1 or TRBD2 may fit D (6 bases each). The ends were cut back, 6 bases at V and 4 bases at J, with 17 bases in the middle. CDR3 size: 15 residues. Germline V gene data show CDR1 as MNHEY and CDR2 as SVGAGI. The CDR3 region has the DNA TGTGCCAGCAGGGCCCTGAAGGGGGGCCCAGATACGCAGTATTTT. Its translation is CASRALKGGPDTQYF.

This clonotype showed up many times. The chain is built from TRBV5-4 and TRBJ2-5; 12 bases are shared with TRBD2. CDR1 and CDR2 from the germline V gene are SGHNT and YYREEE (reference sequence). V trimming: 4 bases; J trimming: 3 bases; junction bases outside the gene matches: 7. This CDR3 region has 16 residues. The CDR3 reads CASSMGLAGPKETQYF. The DNA of the CDR3 is TGTGCCAGCAGCATGGGACTAGCGGGTCCGAAAGAGACCCAGTACTTC.

This clonotype has a count of ten or more. The chain uses TRBV12-3 or TRBV12-4 and TRBJ2-7; D is unclear. This CDR3 contains 15 residues. The germline V and J ends were trimmed by 1 base and 2 bases, with 12 bases remaining between them. The CDR3 DNA reads as TGTGCCAGCAGTTTAGAACGCCCGAGGCCCTACGAGCAGTACTTC. This sequence encodes CASSLERPRPYEQYF.

This clonotype appeared many times. The chain uses TRBV7-6 and TRBJ2-7; 7 bases align to TRBD2. The CDR3 has 16 residues. Germline lookup yields CDR1 SGHVS and CDR2 FNYEAQ. The V gene end was trimmed by 5 bases and the J gene end by 4 bases; junction bases not matched to a gene: 14. The CDR3: CASSRPLGGSEYEQYF. CDR3 bases: TGTGCCAGCAGCCGACCCCTAGGCGGGAGTGAGTACGAGCAGTACTTC.

This clonotype has a count of ten or more. The chain links TRBV5-1 to TRBJ2-1; TRBD2 is a possible D gene (5 bases). CDR1 and CDR2 (germline): SGHRS, YFSETQ. CDR3 length: 15 amino acids. V was cut by 4 bases and J by 2 bases, with 13 bases left in between. CDR3 coding DNA: TGCGCCAGCAGCCTGGGCGGGCGGGCCTACAATGAGCAGTTCTTC. This sequence encodes CASSLGGRAYNEQFF.

J is TRBJ2-7 and V is TRBV5-1; no clear D. This CDR3 region has 15 residues. CDR1 SGHRS and CDR2 YFSETQ come from the germline V gene. V was shortened by 0 bases and J by 5 bases, with 15 bases between the two germline ends. CDR3 residues: CASSLDLLKSDEQYF. As DNA, the CDR3 is TGCGCCAGCAGCTTGGATCTTCTGAAGTCCGACGAGCAGTACTTC.

This clonotype has a handful of counts. The chain joins TRBV13 to TRBJ1-1, with D unresolved. Trimming removed 4 bases at V and 0 bases at J, with 18 bases between. Germline assignment: CDR1 PRHDT and CDR2 FYEKMQ (reference sequence). CDR3 size: 17 residues. The CDR3 loop is CASSSPRAGGVNTEAFF. The CDR3 bases are TGTGCCAGCAGCTCACCCCGGGCAGGCGGTGTGAACACTGAAGCTTTCTTT.

At least ten counts were recorded for this clonotype. The rearrangement links TRBV12-3 or TRBV12-4 to TRBJ2-5, with a weak D call TRBD2 (5 bases). The CDR3 is made up of 15 amino acids. Trimming shortened V by 1 base and J by 5 bases, and 14 bases separated the two germline ends. CDR3 sequence reads: CASSLDGSSGETQYF. The CDR3 DNA reads as TGTGCCAGCAGTTTAGACGGCTCCTCGGGGGAGACCCAGTACTTC.

This clonotype counts as medium-sized. The chain joins TRBV9 to TRBJ2-4; D uncertain. CDR3 length equals 13 residues. V was clipped by 4 bases and J by 2 bases, with 7 bases between them. The germline V gene encodes CDR1 SGDLS and CDR2 YYNGEE. The CDR3 DNA sequence: TGTGCCAGCAGCCCCACTACCAAAAACATTCAGTACTTC. Translated: CASSPTTKNIQYF.

This clonotype was counted many times. The chain combines TRBV6-5 with TRBJ2-1; 11 nucleotides match TRBD2. The CDR3 is made up of 14 amino acids. The ends lost 7 bases at V and 9 bases at J; junction bases unmatched: 8. CDR1 is MNHEY and CDR2 is SVGAGI in the germline V gene. The CDR3 DNA reads TGTGCCAGCACCACTAGCGGGAGTATTGTTGAGCAGTTCTTC. Translating gives CASTTSGSIVEQFF.

This chain connects TRBV6-2 or TRBV6-3 to TRBJ2-7; D could derive from TRBD1 or TRBD2 (5 bases each). Germline CDR1 and CDR2: MNHEY and SVGEGT. The V end was cut by 6 bases, the J end by 6 bases, with 15 bases between. The CDR3 has 13 residues. The DNA of the CDR3 is TGTGCCAGCAGAACCGGGGACGGTATCGAGCAGTACTTC. As protein: CASRTGDGIEQYF.

The CDR3 DNA follows: TGTGCCAGCAGCACCGGACAGGGGGTAGCAGGCACAGAGACCCAGTACTTC. It yields the protein CASSTGQGVAGTETQYF. The rearrangement links TRBV27 to TRBJ2-5; 10 bases align to TRBD1. V lost 6 bases and J lost 4; bases outside the gene matches: 14. Germline CDR1 and CDR2: MNHEY and SMNVEV (reference sequence). CDR3 length equals 17 residues.

This clonotype came up many times. The J gene is TRBJ2-3, the V gene TRBV5-4, with TRBD2 matching 7 bases. The CDR3 spans 15 residues. Losses at the gene ends were 3 bases for V and 5 bases for J; bases not matched to a gene: 9. Germline V CDR1 and CDR2: SGHNT, YYREEE (reference sequence). The CDR3 loop reads CASSSGGRNGDTQYF. The CDR3 nucleotides are TGTGCCAGCAGCTCGGGCGGGAGAAACGGAGATACGCAGTATTTT.

This clonotype was seen ten or more times. The V gene is TRBV2, the J gene TRBJ2-3; TRBD2 matches at 12 bases. CDR3 length: 17 residues. Trimming at V came to 2 bases and at J to 3 bases, leaving 6 bases not matched to a gene. Germline lookup yields CDR1 SNHLY and CDR2 FYNNEI. The CDR3 region has the DNA TGTGCCAGCAGTGAAACGGGACTAGCGGGTACTACAGATACGCAGTATTTT. It yields the protein CASSETGLAGTTDTQYF.

This clonotype was seen ten or more times. The chain has TRBV12-3 or TRBV12-4 and TRBJ1-2, with D possibly being TRBD1 (6 bases). V was pared by 9 bases and J by 4 bases, with 15 bases between. The length of the CDR3 is 13 residues. CDR3 DNA sequence: TGTGCCAGTACCCCGGGGGCTGGCTATGGCTACACCTTC. Translation: CASTPGAGYGYTF.

This clonotype was seen a single time. The junction differs from germline at one of its ends, possibly a read error. The V call is TRBV7-2, the J call TRBJ2-3; a weak D match, TRBD1 (5 bases). There are 14 residues in the CDR3. Germline V gene data show CDR1 as SGHTA and CDR2 as FQGNSA. The CDR3 DNA follows: TGCGCCAGCAGCTTGGGGCAGGGCACAGATACGCAGTATTTT. This gives the protein CASSLGQGTDTQYF.

This clonotype appeared many times. This chain links TRBV12-2 with TRBJ2-1. TRBV12-2 is shown as a pseudogene. This CDR3 comprises 17 residues. CDR3 residues: CASRLASSGLSYNEQFF. For the CDR3, the DNA is TGTGCAAGTCGCTTAGCGTCTAGCGGACTCTCCTACAATGAGCAGTTCTTC.

In its sample, this clonotype was seen many times. The chain couples TRBV5-6 to TRBJ2-7, with 10 bases that match TRBD1. The CDR3 consists of 15 residues. Per germline, CDR1 SGHDT and CDR2 YYEEEE. The V gene end was trimmed by 5 bases and the J gene end by 2 bases; junction bases not matched to a gene: 7. Here the CDR3 DNA reads TGTGCCAGCAGAGCTGGGACAGGGGCCCCCTACGAGCAGTACTTC. Translation gives CASRAGTGAPYEQYF.

In its sample, this clonotype was seen many times. The chain couples TRBV12-3 or TRBV12-4 to TRBJ2-5, with 7 bases fitting TRBD2. The V gene end was trimmed by 6 bases and the J gene end by 4 bases; junction bases not matched to a gene: 11. The CDR3 is made up of 15 amino acids. CDR3 DNA sequence: TGTGCCAGCAGCTCCGGGGGAGGGGTCCCAGAGACCCAGTACTTC. Its translation is CASSSGGGVPETQYF.

In its sample, this clonotype was seen many times. V gene TRBV15 combines with J gene TRBJ2-3, with D maybe TRBD2 (5 bases). With 5 bases removed from V and 2 bases from J, the gap between germline ends came to 11 bases. This CDR3 comprises 14 residues. The germline V gene has CDR1 LNHNV and CDR2 YYDKDF (reference sequence). The CDR3 loop is CATSARLNTDTQYF. Here the CDR3 DNA reads TGTGCCACCAGCGCCCGACTAAACACAGATACGCAGTATTTT.

J is TRBJ1-1 and V is TRBV5-6; 10 bases fit TRBD1. Germline assignment: CDR1 SGHDT and CDR2 YYEEEE. CDR3 length: 13 residues. V was clipped by 3 bases and J by 4 bases; unmatched bases: 0. The CDR3 reads CASSWDRGTEAFF. The DNA for the CDR3 is TGTGCCAGCAGCTGGGACAGGGGCACTGAAGCTTTCTTT.

This clonotype was counted many times. The chain recombines TRBV12-3 or TRBV12-4 with TRBJ2-4; possible D gene TRBD1, 8 bases. The V and J ends lost 5 bases and 4 bases respectively, with 21 bases between them. This CDR3 is 17 amino acids long. The CDR3 DNA sequence: TGTGCCAGCAGTCCACTCCAGGGGGCGGGAGAGAAAAACATTCAGTACTTC. Its translation: CASSPLQGAGEKNIQYF.